The TCR beta chain under discussion was sequenced for a study of cytomegalovirus exposure and HLA in healthy donors. Study-level results: It was found in a later analysis that first-cohort TCR clusters tended to co-occur in the 90 to 150 validation repertoires. CMV antigen specificity of a few CMV-associated chains was confirmed in vitro.

The data were produced by immunoSEQ multiplex PCR, yet TCRdb's version contains in-frame clones alone and is incomplete. The sample includes 120,000 or so clones, 90% to 96% of them seen just once. Losses at the gene ends were 6 bases for V and 4 bases for J; bases not matched to a gene: 16. CDR1 is SGHDT and CDR2 is YYEEEE in the germline V gene. The CDR3 covers 19 residues. Comment on this clone: No antigen is known for it.

The receptor was derived from a man aged 18 to 35 in good health and CMV-seronegative. The chain recombines TRBV5-6 with TRBJ2-3; 14 bases match TRBD2. Input material: PBMCs. CDR3 protein: CASTRLAGGPKVRADTQYF. The DNA of the CDR3 is TGTGCCAGCACCCGACTAGCGGGAGGGCCTAAGGTGAGGGCAGATACGCAGTATTTT.